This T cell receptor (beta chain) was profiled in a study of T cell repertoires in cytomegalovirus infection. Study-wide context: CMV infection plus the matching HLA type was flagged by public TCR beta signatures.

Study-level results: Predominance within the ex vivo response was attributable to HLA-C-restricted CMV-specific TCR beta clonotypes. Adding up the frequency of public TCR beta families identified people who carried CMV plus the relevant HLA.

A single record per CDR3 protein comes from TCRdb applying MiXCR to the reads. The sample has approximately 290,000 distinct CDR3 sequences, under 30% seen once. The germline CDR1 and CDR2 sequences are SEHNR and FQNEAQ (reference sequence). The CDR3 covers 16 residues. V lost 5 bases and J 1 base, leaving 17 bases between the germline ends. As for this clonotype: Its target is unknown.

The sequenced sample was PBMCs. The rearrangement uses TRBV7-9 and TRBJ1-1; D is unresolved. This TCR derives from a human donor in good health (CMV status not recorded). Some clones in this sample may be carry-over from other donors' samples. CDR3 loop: CASSLSLSRKNTEAFF. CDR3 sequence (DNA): TGTGCCAGCAGCCTGTCGCTGAGTCGGAAGAACACTGAAGCTTTCTTT.